This T cell receptor (beta chain) was captured by sequencing in a study of spatial heterogeneity in lung cancer. Overall study context: Alpha-chain sequences were detected in numbers that were consistently lower than beta-chain sequences.

This clonotype rates as large. All TCR cDNA molecules were individually tagged with a unique molecular identifier. One entry per CDR3 protein results from TCRdb running MiXCR on the 5' RACE reads. Found here are roughly 2,500 distinct CDR3 sequences, around 16% of them singletons; the top ten hold approximately 25%. Specified time point: sample taken at primary tumor resection. The donor population consisted of approximately 70 patients with untreated, early-stage non-small cell lung cancer. Whole RNA was taken from tumor, nontumor lung or frozen PBMC; it was then sequenced unsorted. V lost 7 bases to trimming and J lost 7 bases, with 20 bases between them. CDR3 length: 15 amino acids. Per germline, CDR1 MNHNY and CDR2 SVGAGI (reference sequence).

The V and J genes are TRBV6-6 and TRBJ2-1; D may be TRBD1 (6 bases). The source of this sequence is a male donor with early-stage non-small cell lung cancer. The material was normal lung tissue next to the tumor, obtained at surgery. The CDR3 reads CASKYQGKDSNEQFF. CDR3 in DNA: TGTGCCAGCAAATACCAGGGGAAGGATTCGAATGAGCAGTTCTTC.